A selection of T cell receptor beta chains follows, all from one sample in a study of T cell repertoires in cytomegalovirus infection. MiXCR, applied by TCRdb to the reads, yields one record per CDR3 protein. The sample holds about 770,000 distinct CDR3 sequences, about 28% seen once. The antigens for these receptors are not known. Sequenced material: cultured CD8+ T cells from PBMCs, taken from culture after CMV antigen stimulation. The source of these receptors is a human donor in good health (CMV status not recorded). Some clones in this sample may be carry-over from other donors' samples. CDR3s include the opening cysteine and the closing phenylalanine or tryptophan. The D gene is left open where the match is weak. Some rows have no size entry. The others give once, few or many, or a class for an expanded clone.

abundance	v_gene	d_gene	j_gene	CDR3aa	CDR3nt
NA	TRBV14	NA	TRBJ2-4	CASSQGRGIAKNIQYF	TGTGCCAGCAGCCAGGGGCGGGGTATCGCCAAAAACATTCAGTACTTC
NA	TRBV12-5	TRBD1	TRBJ2-7	CASGWIQGAIYEQYF	TGTGCTAGTGGTTGGATACAGGGGGCGATCTACGAGCAGTACTTC
NA	TRBV13	TRBD2	TRBJ2-1	CASSSQRGGFNEQFF	TGTGCCAGCAGCTCTCAGCGGGGGGGCTTCAATGAGCAGTTCTTC
many	TRBV7-9	TRBD2	TRBJ2-5	CASSYISGAYQETQYF	TGTGCCAGCAGCTATATTAGCGGGGCCTACCAAGAGACCCAGTACTTC
NA	TRBV10-2	NA	TRBJ2-7	CASSEQEILFYEQYF	TGCGCCAGCAGTGAGCAGGAGATTTTGTTCTACGAGCAGTACTTC
few	TRBV6-1	TRBD1	TRBJ2-6	CASSEWRQGSSGANVLTF	TGTGCCAGCAGTGAATGGAGACAGGGGAGCTCTGGGGCCAACGTCCTGACTTTC
NA	TRBV11-1	TRBD2	TRBJ2-3	CASSPWTSGGPDTQYF	TGTGCCAGCAGTCCCTGGACTAGCGGGGGCCCAGATACGCAGTATTTT
large	TRBV12-3/TRBV12-4	NA	TRBJ2-2	CASSGGDYTGELFF	TGTGCCAGCAGCGGTGGTGACTACACCGGGGAGCTGTTTTTT
NA	TRBV12-3/TRBV12-4	TRBD2	TRBJ2-2	CASRLAGAVNTGKLFF	TGTGCCAGCAGGCTAGCGGGGGCCGTAAACACCGGGAAGCTGTTTTTT
NA	TRBV29-1	NA	TRBJ1-1	CSVDGPQITEAFF	TGCAGCGTGGACGGGCCCCAGATCACTGAAGCTTTCTTT
NA	TRBV7-9	TRBD1	TRBJ1-1	CASSEGDRLAGAFF	TGTGCCAGCAGTGAAGGGGACAGGTTAGCTGGAGCTTTCTTT
NA	TRBV2	NA	TRBJ2-5	CASSEERARTQYF	TGTGCCAGCAGTGAAGAGAGGGCGAGGACCCAGTACTTC
few	TRBV15	TRBD2	TRBJ2-1	CATSRDGGGEDNEQFF	TGTGCCACCAGCAGAGATGGCGGGGGGGAGGACAATGAGCAGTTCTTC
few	TRBV7-3	NA	TRBJ2-2	CASSPRLITTNTGELFF	TGTGCCAGCAGCCCCAGACTCATCACGACGAACACCGGGGAGCTGTTTTTT
few	TRBV19	TRBD1	TRBJ1-2	CASTQTGRYGYTF	TGTGCCAGTACCCAGACAGGGAGATATGGCTACACCTTC
NA	TRBV27	NA	TRBJ2-7	CASSVNGIPKFYEQYF	TGTGCCAGCAGCGTTAACGGGATACCAAAGTTCTACGAGCAGTACTTC
NA	TRBV6-2/TRBV6-3	NA	TRBJ1-2	CASGDATWPGGYTF	TGTGCCAGCGGGGACGCCACCTGGCCGGGGGGCTACACCTTC
few	TRBV7-7	NA	TRBJ2-1	CASSFTSHHNEQFF	TGTGCTAGCAGCTTCACGTCACACCACAATGAGCAGTTCTTC
few	TRBV6-5	NA	TRBJ2-1	CASSYSGGYNGVSPYNEQFF	TGTGCCAGCAGTTACTCCGGGGGCTATAATGGGGTGAGCCCCTACAATGAGCAGTTCTTC
many	TRBV7-9	TRBD2	TRBJ2-5	CASGEGPVETQYF	TGTGCCAGCGGGGAGGGGCCGGTAGAGACCCAGTACTTC
NA	TRBV7-9	NA	TRBJ1-1	CASSKSDREAFF	TGTGCCAGCAGCAAATCAGACAGGGAAGCTTTCTTT
many	TRBV7-3	TRBD2	TRBJ2-1	CASSFAGGSYNEQFF	TGTGCCAGCAGCTTTGCGGGGGGCTCCTACAATGAGCAGTTCTTC
NA	TRBV19	TRBD1	TRBJ1-1	CASSIGLTGGTEAFF	TGTGCCAGTAGTATAGGCCTAACAGGGGGCACTGAAGCTTTCTTT
few	TRBV5-1	NA	TRBJ2-5	CASSLAGHGETQYF	TGCGCCAGCAGTCTAGCAGGGCACGGAGAGACCCAGTACTTC
NA	TRBV27	NA	TRBJ1-1	CASSPRHGNTEAFF	TGTGCCAGCAGTCCCCGGCATGGGAACACTGAAGCTTTCTTT
few	TRBV12-5	NA	TRBJ1-3	CASTTPVVSGDGNTIYF	TGTGCTAGCACCACTCCCGTGGTTTCCGGAGATGGAAACACCATATATTTT
NA	TRBV12-3/TRBV12-4	TRBD2	TRBJ2-5	CASSFGLAGGIGETQYF	TGTGCCAGCAGTTTTGGACTAGCGGGGGGGATCGGGGAGACCCAGTACTTC
NA	TRBV28	NA	TRBJ2-3	CASSLWKLGTDTQYF	TGTGCCAGCAGTTTATGGAAGTTAGGCACAGATACGCAGTATTTT
many	TRBV9	NA	TRBJ2-7	CASSERASAGEQYF	TGTGCCAGCAGCGAGAGGGCATCCGCTGGCGAGCAGTACTTC
few	TRBV6-2/TRBV6-3	TRBD2	TRBJ2-2	CASSYGLAGYTGELFF	TGTGCCAGCAGTTACGGCCTAGCGGGATACACCGGGGAGCTGTTTTTT